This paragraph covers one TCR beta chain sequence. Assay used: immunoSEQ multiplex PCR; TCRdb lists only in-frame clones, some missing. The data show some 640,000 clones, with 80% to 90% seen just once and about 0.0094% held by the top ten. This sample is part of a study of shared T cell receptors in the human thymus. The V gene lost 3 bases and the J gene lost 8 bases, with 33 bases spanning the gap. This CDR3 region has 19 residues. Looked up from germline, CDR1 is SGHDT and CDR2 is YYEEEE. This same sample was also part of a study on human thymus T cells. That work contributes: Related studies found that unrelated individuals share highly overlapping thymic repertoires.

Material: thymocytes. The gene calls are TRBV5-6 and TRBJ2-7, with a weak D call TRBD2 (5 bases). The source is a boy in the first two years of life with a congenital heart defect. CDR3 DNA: TGTGCCAGCAGCTCCCTCGGCAATGTGGGGAGTGTCGCGGTGTCACAGCAGTACTTC. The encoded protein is CASSSLGNVGSVAVSQQYF. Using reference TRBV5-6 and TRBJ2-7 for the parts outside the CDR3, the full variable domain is DAGVTQSPTHLIKTRGQQVTLRCSPKSGHDTVSWYQQALGQGPQFIFQYYEEEERQRGNFPDRFSGHQFPNYSSELNVNALLLGDSALYLCASSSLGNVGSVAVSQQYFGPGTRLTVT.